The 5 T cell receptor beta chains presented below share a single source sample, sequenced in a study of T cells in localized non-small cell lung cancer. TCRdb keeps only in-frame clones here, not all; method: immunoSEQ multiplex PCR. The sample lists approximately 88,000 clones; under 95% were seen once. The sample here was PBMCs, taken before any cancer treatment. The receptors come from a woman between 40 and 69 years old with stage II squamous cell lung carcinoma.

This chain links TRBV13 with TRBJ2-7; tentatively, D is TRBD1 (5 bases). The germline V gene encodes CDR1 PRHDT and CDR2 FYEKMQ (reference sequence). This CDR3 spans 14 amino acids. V was clipped by 3 bases and J by 7 bases, with 16 bases between them. The CDR3 is CASSFTDSLREQYF. In nucleotides, the CDR3 is TGTGCCAGCAGCTTTACAGACAGCTTAAGGGAGCAGTACTTC.

The chain combines TRBV7-6 with TRBJ1-3; 9 bases are a match to TRBD1. This CDR3 contains 16 residues. Germline CDR1 SGHVS, CDR2 FNYEAQ. V trimming: 4 bases; J trimming: 4 bases; junction bases outside the gene matches: 8. DNA of the CDR3: TGTGCCAGCAGCTCGGGACAGGGAATGAGGGGAAACACCATATATTTT. It yields the protein CASSSGQGMRGNTIYF. Variable domain in full (rest from reference TRBV7-6 and TRBJ1-3): GAGVSQSPRYKVTKRGQDVALRCDPISGHVSLYWYRQALGQGPEFLTYFNYEAQQDKSGLPNDRFSAERPEGSISTLTIQRTEQRDSAMYRCASSSGQGMRGNTIYFGEGSWLTVV.

This sequence joins TRBV7-8 and TRBJ2-1; TRBD2 is a possible D gene (5 bases). Trimming shortened V by 1 base and J by 0 bases, and 7 bases separated the two germline ends. The CDR3 runs 15 residues. The germline V gene encodes CDR1 SGHVS and CDR2 FQNEAQ. DNA for the CDR3: TGTGCCAGCAGCTTAGGGAGCGGCTCCTACAATGAGCAGTTCTTC. The encoded protein is CASSLGSGSYNEQFF. The full variable domain, its missing parts supplied by reference TRBV7-8 and TRBJ2-1, is GAGVSQSPRYKVAKRGQDVALRCDPISGHVSLFWYQQALGQGPEFLTYFQNEAQLDKSGLPSDRFFAERPEGSVSTLKIQRTQQEDSAVYLCASSLGSGSYNEQFFGPGTRLTVL.

This chain links TRBV6-4 with TRBJ1-1; tentative D call: TRBD1 (5 bases). The CDR3 sequence is 13 residues long. Trimming left V 6 bases short and J 4 bases short, with 12 bases between. The germline CDR1 and CDR2 sequences are MRHNA and SNTAGT. The CDR3 bases are TGTGCCAGCAGCCAGGGCTTAGGCACTGAAGCTTTCTTT. This gives the protein CASSQGLGTEAFF.

This sequence joins TRBV9 and TRBJ2-2, with TRBD1 matching over 7 bases. Germline values: CDR1 SGDLS, CDR2 YYNGEE. Trimming removed 6 bases from V and 2 bases from J; junction bases left unmatched: 7. This CDR3 contains 15 residues. The DNA of the CDR3 is TGTGCCAGCAACCCAGGGGGTGGAAACACCGGGGAGCTGTTTTTT. It yields the protein CASNPGGGNTGELFF. The complete variable domain, with remaining parts taken from reference TRBV9 and TRBJ2-2, reads DSGVTQTPKHLITATGQRVTLRCSPRSGDLSVYWYQQSLDQGLQFLIQYYNGEERAKGNILERFSAQQFPDLHSELNLSSLELGDSALYFCASNPGGGNTGELFFGEGSRLTVL.